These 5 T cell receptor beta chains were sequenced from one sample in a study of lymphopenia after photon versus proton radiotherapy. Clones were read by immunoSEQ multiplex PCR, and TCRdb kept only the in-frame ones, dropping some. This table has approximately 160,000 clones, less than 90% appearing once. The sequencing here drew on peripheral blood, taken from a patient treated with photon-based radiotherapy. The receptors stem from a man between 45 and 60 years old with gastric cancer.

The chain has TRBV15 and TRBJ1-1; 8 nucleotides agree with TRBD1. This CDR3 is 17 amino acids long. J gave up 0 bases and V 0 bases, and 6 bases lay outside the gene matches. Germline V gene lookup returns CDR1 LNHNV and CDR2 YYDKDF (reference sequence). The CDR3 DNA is TGTGCCACCAGCAGAGATACAGGGGGGGACTTGAACACTGAAGCTTTCTTT. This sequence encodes CATSRDTGGDLNTEAFF.

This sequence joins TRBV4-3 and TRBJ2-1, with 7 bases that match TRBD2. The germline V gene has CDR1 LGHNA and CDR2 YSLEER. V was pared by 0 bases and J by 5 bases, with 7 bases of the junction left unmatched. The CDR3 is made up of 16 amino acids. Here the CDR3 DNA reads TGCGCCAGCAGCCAAGACCGGGGGAGGGCGAACAATGAGCAGTTCTTC. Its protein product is CASSQDRGRANNEQFF.

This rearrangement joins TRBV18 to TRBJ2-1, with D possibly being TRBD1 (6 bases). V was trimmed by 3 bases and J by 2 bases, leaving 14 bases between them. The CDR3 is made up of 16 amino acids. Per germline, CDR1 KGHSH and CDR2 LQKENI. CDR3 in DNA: TGTGCCAGCTCACCGAACGCACAGGGCCCCTACAATGAGCAGTTCTTC. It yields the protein CASSPNAQGPYNEQFF.

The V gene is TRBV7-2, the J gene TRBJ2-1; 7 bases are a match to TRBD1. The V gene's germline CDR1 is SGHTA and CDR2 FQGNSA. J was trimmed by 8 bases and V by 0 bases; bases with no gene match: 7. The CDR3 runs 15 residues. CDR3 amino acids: CASSLARTGFHEQFF. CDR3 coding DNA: TGTGCCAGCAGCTTAGCCAGGACAGGATTCCATGAGCAGTTCTTC.

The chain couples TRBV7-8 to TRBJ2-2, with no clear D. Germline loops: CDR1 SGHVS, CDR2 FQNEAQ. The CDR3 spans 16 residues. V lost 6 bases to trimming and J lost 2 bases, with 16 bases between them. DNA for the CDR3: TGTGCCAGCAGGTGGTCTGTTTGGGGTAACACCGGGGAGCTGTTTTTT. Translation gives CASRWSVWGNTGELFF.